This passage covers 3 T cell receptor beta chains from one sample sequenced in a study of blood T cell repertoires in COVID-19. Profiling relied on immunoSEQ multiplex PCR, and the TCRdb table lists in-frame clones only, not all of them. The sample records some 170,000 clones, roughly 89% being singletons. The sample was peripheral blood. These TCRs come from a woman aged 50 to 60 with acute or convalescent COVID-19.

The V and J genes are TRBV29-1 and TRBJ2-1; 10 bases agree with TRBD2. J was trimmed by 7 bases and V by 3 bases; bases with no gene match: 6. The length of the CDR3 is 14 residues. The germline CDR1 and CDR2 sequences are SQVTM and ANQGSEA. The CDR3 is CSVDPSGSGNEQFF. The CDR3 DNA reads TGCAGCGTTGACCCTAGCGGGAGTGGAAATGAGCAGTTCTTC.

The chain recombines TRBV29-1 with TRBJ1-2, with 9 nucleotides matching TRBD1. The J segment lost 4 bases and the V segment lost 6 bases, leaving 12 bases of the junction unmatched. The CDR3 contains 15 residues. Germline CDR1 is SQVTM and CDR2 is ANQGSEA. CDR3 DNA sequence: TGCAGCGTCAAGCCATCCGGGACAGGGCCCTATGGCTACACCTTC. This sequence encodes CSVKPSGTGPYGYTF.

In nucleotides, the CDR3 is TGTGCCAGCAGTCCCGGGACAGCCTATGGCTACACCTTC. Translation: CASSPGTAYGYTF. The V gene is TRBV12-3 or TRBV12-4, the J gene TRBJ1-2, with 7 bases aligning to TRBD1. CDR3 length: 13 amino acids. The V and J ends lost 5 bases and 4 bases, in that order; junction bases with no gene match: 4.